Below, 20 T cell receptor beta chains from the same sample are listed, as sequenced in a study of T cell clonotyping in hematopoietic cell transplantation. TCRdb's copy holds only in-frame clones and misses some; the assay was immunoSEQ multiplex PCR. This repertoire shows approximately 28,000 clones, 65% to 90% found once; its top ten account for approximately 22%. Time point indicated: recipient sample about 28 days before transplant, after cytoreduction. This specimen was peripheral blood mononuclear cells, taken before stem cell transplant. The receptors come from a woman aged 55-69 years with acute myeloid leukemia. Some clones in this sample may be carry-over from other donors' samples.

The rearrangement links TRBV12-5 to TRBJ2-3, with unresolved D. V lost 1 base, J lost 2 bases, and 16 bases lay in between. This CDR3 contains 17 residues. Germline assignment: CDR1 LGHNT and CDR2 FRNRAP. CDR3 sequence reads: CASGLAREASSTDTQYF. CDR3 nucleotides: TGTGCTAGTGGTTTGGCCAGAGAGGCTTCCTCCACAGATACGCAGTATTTT.

The rearrangement uses TRBV7-9 and TRBJ2-1; D remains ambiguous. The CDR3 length is 16 residues. Per germline, CDR1 SEHNR and CDR2 FQNEAQ (reference sequence). Trimming cost V 1 base and J 3 bases, with 13 bases left between them. The CDR3 DNA is TGTGCCAGCAGCTTAGTCCCCCGGCTTCACTACAATGAGCAGTTCTTC. Protein sequence: CASSLVPRLHYNEQFF.

The chain links TRBV5-6 to TRBJ1-2; D possibly corresponds to TRBD1 (6 bases). The germline CDR1 and CDR2 sequences are SGHDT and YYEEEE. V lost 4 bases, J lost 8 bases, and 12 bases lay in between. The CDR3 runs to 12 residues. This CDR3 reads CASSPGAGGYTF. The CDR3 nucleotides are TGTGCCAGCAGCCCAGGGGCCGGGGGCTACACCTTC.

This clone was observed a single time. J is TRBJ2-7 and V is TRBV7-2, with a tentative D call TRBD1 (6 bases). Germline V gene lookup returns CDR1 SGHTA and CDR2 FQGNSA. Trimming took 5 bases from V and 4 from J, leaving 15 bases between them. The CDR3 has 14 residues. Written as DNA, the CDR3 is TGTGCCAGCAGCCGCACGCAGGGGAGTTACGAGCAGTACTTC. It translates to CASSRTQGSYEQYF. The whole variable domain, filled in from reference TRBV7-2 and TRBJ2-7, reads GAGVSQSPSNKVTEKGKDVELRCDPISGHTALYWYRQSLGQGLEFLIYFQGNSAPDKSGLPSDRFSAERTGGSVSTLTIQRTQQEDSAVYLCASSRTQGSYEQYFGPGTRLTVT.

This chain joins TRBV6-6 and TRBJ1-2; D is possibly TRBD1 (5 bases). Looked up from germline, CDR1 is MNHNY and CDR2 is SVGAGI (reference sequence). Trimming took 3 bases from V and 4 from J, leaving 18 bases between them. The length of the CDR3 is 16 residues. The chain's CDR3 is CASSYSTVVGSYGYTF. The CDR3 nucleotides read TGTGCCAGCAGTTATTCGACAGTGGTCGGCTCCTATGGCTACACCTTC.

V usage is TRBV7-2 and J usage is TRBJ2-3; 14 bases fit TRBD2. The CDR3 extends over 18 amino acids. Germline-derived CDR1 and CDR2 are SGHTA and FQGNSA. Unmatched junction bases numbered 5, after V lost 1 base and J lost 2 bases. The CDR3 bases are TGTGCCAGCAGCTTAGTGGGACTAGCGGGGGCCTTCACAGATACGCAGTATTTT. It yields the protein CASSLVGLAGAFTDTQYF.

The V gene is TRBV28, the J gene TRBJ2-7; the D call may be TRBD1 or TRBD2 (7 bases each). The CDR3 is 13 amino acids. V was shortened by 8 bases and J by 4 bases, with 15 bases between the two germline ends. Germline loops: CDR1 MDHEN, CDR2 SYDVKM. The CDR3 nucleotides read TGTGCCAGCGGCCCAGGGGGGGAATACGAGCAGTACTTC. Its protein is CASGPGGEYEQYF.

The rearrangement uses TRBV5-1 and TRBJ2-1; 13 nucleotides match TRBD2. The junction had 5 bases not matched to a gene; V was cut back by 4 bases and J by 7 bases. The CDR3 has 15 residues. Per the germline V gene, CDR1 is SGHRS and CDR2 is YFSETQ. CDR3 amino acids: CASSPKGLAGNEQFF. CDR3 nucleotide sequence: TGCGCCAGCAGCCCAAAGGGACTAGCGGGGAATGAGCAGTTCTTC.

The rearrangement joins TRBV15 to TRBJ1-1, with D tentatively TRBD1 (6 bases). There are 14 residues in the CDR3. In germline, CDR1 is LNHNV, CDR2 YYDKDF (reference sequence). V gave up 1 base and J gave up 6 bases, with 12 bases separating them. The CDR3 reads CATSRVRGHAEAFF. As DNA, the CDR3 is TGTGCCACCAGCAGAGTCAGGGGACATGCTGAAGCTTTCTTT.

This clone was picked up one time. This chain connects TRBV6-5 to TRBJ1-2; 8 bases line up with TRBD1. The CDR3 has 14 amino acids. With 7 bases clipped from V and 3 bases from J, the junction kept 7 bases outside the gene matches. Germline V gene lookup returns CDR1 MNHEY and CDR2 SVGAGI. Written as DNA, the CDR3 is TGTGCCAGCAACCCGGACAGGGCCGACTATGGCTACACCTTC. This encodes CASNPDRADYGYTF.

The rearrangement uses TRBV4-3 and TRBJ2-3; D call uncertain. The V and J ends lost 4 bases and 4 bases respectively, with 6 bases between them. CDR3 length equals 12 residues. Germline CDR1 LGHNA, CDR2 YSLEER. Here the CDR3 DNA reads TGCGCCAGCAGCCTTGGGGCAGATACGCAGTATTTT. Translation: CASSLGADTQYF.

CDR3 in amino acids: CASSIGTGDYYEQYF. CDR3 nucleotide sequence: TGTGCCAGTAGTATCGGGACAGGAGACTACTACGAGCAGTACTTC. This rearrangement joins TRBV19 to TRBJ2-7; 8 positions agree with TRBD1. Germline CDR1 and CDR2: LNHDA and SQIVND (reference sequence). This CDR3 has 15 residues. Losses at the gene ends were 3 bases for V and 3 bases for J; bases not matched to a gene: 7.

The chain uses TRBV4-3 and TRBJ1-1; no definite D call. The germline CDR1 and CDR2 sequences are LGHNA and YSLEER. Trimming took 0 bases from V and 0 from J, leaving 8 bases between them. The CDR3 loop spans 15 amino acids. In DNA, the CDR3 is TGCGCCAGCAGCCAAGAACCAGGACTGAACACTGAAGCTTTCTTT. It specifies CASSQEPGLNTEAFF.

This clone was recorded once. The chain carries TRBV7-3 and TRBJ2-3; D not certain. Germline V gene data show CDR1 as SGHTA and CDR2 as FQGTGA. The CDR3 sequence is 12 residues long. The ends were cut back, 3 bases at V and 5 bases at J, with 6 bases in the middle. Here the CDR3 reads CASSFGGDTQYF. CDR3 coding DNA: TGTGCCAGCAGCTTCGGTGGAGATACGCAGTATTTT.

V is TRBV11-2 and J is TRBJ2-7, with D possibly being TRBD1 or TRBD2 (6 bases each). Germline assignment: CDR1 SGHAT and CDR2 FQNNGV. This CDR3 has 14 residues. Trimming took off 4 bases at V and 5 bases at J, with 15 bases between the two ends. CDR3 amino acids: CASSSGRGRDEQYF. The CDR3 DNA reads TGTGCCAGCAGCTCCGGCCGGGGGCGCGACGAGCAGTACTTC.

The CDR3 is CAISDPTGGFDDTQYF. The CDR3, as DNA: TGTGCCATCAGTGACCCGACAGGGGGCTTTGATGATACGCAGTATTTT. V and J are TRBV10-3 and TRBJ2-3; 10 positions agree with TRBD1. In germline, CDR1 is ENHRY, CDR2 SYGVKD. V shed 3 bases and J 6 bases; nucleotides not matched to a gene: 9. The CDR3 length is 16 residues.

This chain links TRBV2 with TRBJ2-1; D gene ambiguous. Trimming left V 4 bases short and J 0 bases short, with 10 bases between. The CDR3 loop spans 15 amino acids. CDR1 and CDR2 from the germline V gene are SNHLY and FYNNEI. This CDR3 is CASSVGTSSYNEQFF. The CDR3 DNA reads as TGTGCCAGCAGTGTGGGTACCAGCTCCTACAATGAGCAGTTCTTC.

The V gene is TRBV5-6, the J gene TRBJ1-3; D remains unclear. The V gene's germline CDR1 is SGHDT and CDR2 YYEEEE. Trimming removed 0 bases at V and 4 bases at J, with 14 bases between. CDR3 length: 16 amino acids. CDR3 amino acids: CASSLDGEITGNTIYF. The CDR3 region has the DNA TGTGCCAGCAGCTTGGATGGGGAGATAACCGGAAACACCATATATTTT.

In the case of this clone: Relative to the germline gene, one junction end is altered; a read error may explain this. V usage is TRBV20-1 and J usage is TRBJ1-2; D gene unclear. The CDR3 is made up of 11 amino acids. Germline loops: CDR1 DFQATT, CDR2 SNEGSKA (reference sequence). CDR3 loop: CSAPDARALNF. CDR3 DNA: TGCAGTGCTCCCGACGCACGGGCGCTAAACTTC.

The J gene is TRBJ1-5, the V gene TRBV2; TRBD1 might be the D (5 bases). V gave up 7 bases and J gave up 7 bases, with 17 bases separating them. CDR1 is SNHLY and CDR2 is FYNNEI in the germline V gene. The CDR3 is made up of 14 amino acids. In nucleotides, the CDR3 is TGTGCCAGCACCTTGGGGGGTTCAGGACAGCCCCAGCATTTT. Protein: CASTLGGSGQPQHF.